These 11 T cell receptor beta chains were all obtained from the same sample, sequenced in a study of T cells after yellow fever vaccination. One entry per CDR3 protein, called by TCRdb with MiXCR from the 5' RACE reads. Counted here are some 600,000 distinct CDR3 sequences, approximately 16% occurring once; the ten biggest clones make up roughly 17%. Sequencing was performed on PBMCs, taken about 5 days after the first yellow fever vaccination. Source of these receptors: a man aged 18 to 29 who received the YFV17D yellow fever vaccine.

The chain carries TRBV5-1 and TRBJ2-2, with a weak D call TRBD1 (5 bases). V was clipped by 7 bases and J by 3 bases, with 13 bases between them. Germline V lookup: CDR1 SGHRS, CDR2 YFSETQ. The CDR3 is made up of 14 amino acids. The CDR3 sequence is CASQLRQYTGELFF. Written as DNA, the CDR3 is TGCGCCAGCCAACTACGACAGTACACCGGGGAGCTGTTTTTT.

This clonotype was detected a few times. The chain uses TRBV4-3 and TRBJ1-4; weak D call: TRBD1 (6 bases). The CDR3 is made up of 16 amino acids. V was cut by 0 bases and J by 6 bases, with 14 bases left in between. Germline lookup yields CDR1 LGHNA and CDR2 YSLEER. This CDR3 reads CASSQELARGYEKLFF. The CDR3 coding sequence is TGCGCCAGCAGCCAAGAACTGGCCAGGGGTTATGAAAAACTGTTTTTT.

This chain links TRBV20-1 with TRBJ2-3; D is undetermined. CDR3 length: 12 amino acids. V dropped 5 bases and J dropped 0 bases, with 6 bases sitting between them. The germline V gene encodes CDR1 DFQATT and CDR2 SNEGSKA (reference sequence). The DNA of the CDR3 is TGCAGTGCTCTTAAGAGCACAGATACGCAGTATTTT. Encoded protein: CSALKSTDTQYF.

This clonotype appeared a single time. In DNA, the CDR3 is TGCGCCAGCAGCACCGGACGGGGGATGGGGGAGACCCAGTACTTC. This codes for CASSTGRGMGETQYF. The gene calls are TRBV5-1 and TRBJ2-5; TRBD2 might be the D (6 bases). The germline gives CDR1 SGHRS, CDR2 YFSETQ. The CDR3 covers 15 residues. Trimming removed 4 bases from V and 5 bases from J, with 18 bases in between.

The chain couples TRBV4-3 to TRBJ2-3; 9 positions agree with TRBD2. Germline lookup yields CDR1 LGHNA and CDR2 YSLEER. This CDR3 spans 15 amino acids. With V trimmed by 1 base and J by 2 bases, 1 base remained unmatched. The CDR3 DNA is TGCGCCAGCAGCCAAGTAGCGGGAGTCACAGATACGCAGTATTTT. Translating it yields CASSQVAGVTDTQYF.

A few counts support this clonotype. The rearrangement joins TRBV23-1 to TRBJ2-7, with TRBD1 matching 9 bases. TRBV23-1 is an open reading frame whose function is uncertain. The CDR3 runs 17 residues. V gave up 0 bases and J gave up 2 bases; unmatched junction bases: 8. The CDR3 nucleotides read TGCGCCAGCAGTCAATCTGGTCACAGGGGGCCCGCCTACGAGCAGTACGTC. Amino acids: CASSQSGHRGPAYEQYV.

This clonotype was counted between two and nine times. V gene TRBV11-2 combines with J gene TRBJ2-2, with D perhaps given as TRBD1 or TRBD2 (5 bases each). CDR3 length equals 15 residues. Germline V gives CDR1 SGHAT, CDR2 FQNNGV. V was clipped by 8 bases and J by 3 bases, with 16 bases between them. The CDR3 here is CASRNPGRYTGELFF. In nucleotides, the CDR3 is TGTGCCAGCCGCAATCCGGGACGGTACACCGGGGAGCTGTTTTTT.

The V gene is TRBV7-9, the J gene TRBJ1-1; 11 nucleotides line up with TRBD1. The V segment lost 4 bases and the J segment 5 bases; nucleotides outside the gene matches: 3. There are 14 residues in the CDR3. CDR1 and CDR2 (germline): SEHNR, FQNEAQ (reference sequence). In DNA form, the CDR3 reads TGTGCCAGCAGCTCGGGACAGGGGGTTACTGAAGCTTTCTTT. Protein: CASSSGQGVTEAFF.

The CDR3 coding sequence is TGTGCCAGCAGCTTAGTATCGGGCATATACTCTGGAAACACCATATATTTT. Translating gives CASSLVSGIYSGNTIYF. The chain employs TRBV7-2 and TRBJ1-3; no clear D gene. The CDR3 has 17 amino acids. CDR1 SGHTA and CDR2 FQGNSA come from the germline V gene. The V end lost 1 base, the J end lost 0 bases, and 13 bases lay between the germline ends.

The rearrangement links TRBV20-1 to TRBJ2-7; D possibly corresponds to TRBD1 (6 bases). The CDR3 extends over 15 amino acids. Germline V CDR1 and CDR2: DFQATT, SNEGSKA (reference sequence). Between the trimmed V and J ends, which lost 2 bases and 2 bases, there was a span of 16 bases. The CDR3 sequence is CSARNTGTLTYEQYF. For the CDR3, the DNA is TGCAGTGCTAGAAATACAGGGACCCTGACCTACGAGCAGTACTTC.

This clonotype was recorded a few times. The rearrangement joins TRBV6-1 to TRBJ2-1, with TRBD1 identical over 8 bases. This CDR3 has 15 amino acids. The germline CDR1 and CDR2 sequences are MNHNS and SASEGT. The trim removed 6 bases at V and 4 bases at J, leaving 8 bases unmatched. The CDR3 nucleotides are TGTGCCAGCAGCCTACAGGGGGTCCAGTACAATGAGCAGTTCTTC. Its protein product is CASSLQGVQYNEQFF.